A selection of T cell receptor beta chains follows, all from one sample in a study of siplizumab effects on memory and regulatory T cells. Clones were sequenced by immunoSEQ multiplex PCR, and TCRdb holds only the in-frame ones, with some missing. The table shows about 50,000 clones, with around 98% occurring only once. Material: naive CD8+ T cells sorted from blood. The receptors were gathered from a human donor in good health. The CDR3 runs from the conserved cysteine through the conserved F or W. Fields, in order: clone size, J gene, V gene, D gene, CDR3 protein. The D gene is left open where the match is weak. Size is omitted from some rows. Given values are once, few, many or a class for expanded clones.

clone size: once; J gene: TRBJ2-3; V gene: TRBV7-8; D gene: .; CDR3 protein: CASSLFRTSTDTQYF
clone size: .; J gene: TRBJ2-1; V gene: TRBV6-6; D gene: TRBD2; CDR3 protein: CASSNSGRVPFNEQFF
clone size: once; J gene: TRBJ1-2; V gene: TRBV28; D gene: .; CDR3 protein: CASSSRRLPSNYGYTF
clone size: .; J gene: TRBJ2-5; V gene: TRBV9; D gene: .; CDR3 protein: CASSVAGAVQETQYF
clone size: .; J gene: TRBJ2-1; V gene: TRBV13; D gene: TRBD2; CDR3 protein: CASSFRGVAGRVEQFF
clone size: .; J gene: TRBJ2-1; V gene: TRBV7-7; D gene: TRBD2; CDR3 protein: CASSLEREDEQFF
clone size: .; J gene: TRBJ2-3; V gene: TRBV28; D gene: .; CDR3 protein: CASSLYRDGSSTDTQYF
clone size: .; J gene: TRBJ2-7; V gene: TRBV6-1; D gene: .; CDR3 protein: CASSVVRGAPLYEQYF
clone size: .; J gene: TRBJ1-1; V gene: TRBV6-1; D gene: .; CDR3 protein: CASSDWAMNTEAFF
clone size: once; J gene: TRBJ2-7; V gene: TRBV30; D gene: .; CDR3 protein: CAWSRQVWSTYEQYF
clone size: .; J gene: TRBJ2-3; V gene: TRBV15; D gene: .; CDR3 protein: CATSRDRDTSTDTQYF
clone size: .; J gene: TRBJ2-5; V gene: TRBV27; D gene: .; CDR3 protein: CASSLSPIQETQYF
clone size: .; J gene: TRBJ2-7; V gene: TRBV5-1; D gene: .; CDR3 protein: CASSLAGRSYEQYF
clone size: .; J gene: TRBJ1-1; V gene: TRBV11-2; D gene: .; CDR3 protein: CASSPPDRNTEAFF
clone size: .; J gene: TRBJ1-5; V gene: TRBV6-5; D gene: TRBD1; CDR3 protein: CASSRQGEGNQPQHF
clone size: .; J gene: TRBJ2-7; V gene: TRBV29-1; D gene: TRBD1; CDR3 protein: CSGQGANEQYF
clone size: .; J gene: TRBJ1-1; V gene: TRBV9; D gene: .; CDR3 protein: CASSESQGRGEAFF
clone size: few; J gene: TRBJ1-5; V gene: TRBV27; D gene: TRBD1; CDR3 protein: CASSTTGRNQPQHF
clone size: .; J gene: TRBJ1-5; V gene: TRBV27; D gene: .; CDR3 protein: CASSFVGGNQPQHF
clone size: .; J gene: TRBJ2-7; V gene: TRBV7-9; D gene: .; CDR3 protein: CASSFSGSNYEQYF
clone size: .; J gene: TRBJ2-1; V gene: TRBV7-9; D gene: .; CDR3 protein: CASTPGGDEQFF
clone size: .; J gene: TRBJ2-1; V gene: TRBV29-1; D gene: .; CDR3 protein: CSVEDQSLEQFF
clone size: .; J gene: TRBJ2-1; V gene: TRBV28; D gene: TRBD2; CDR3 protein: CASSFPQDSGGLNNEQFF
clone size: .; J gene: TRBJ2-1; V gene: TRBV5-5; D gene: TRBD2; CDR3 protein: CASSLDLAGENEQFF